This T cell receptor beta chain was captured by sequencing in a study of blood T cell repertoires in COVID-19. Turning to the study itself: PBMCs, B-cell-depleted T cells, or T cells were the source of the cDNA or gDNA that made up the material.

In the authors' workflow: For nucleated cells, counts were estimated from reference gene primer amplification. Sequencing was performed with immunoSEQ multiplex PCR; in TCRdb, only in-frame clones are kept and a portion is missing. That table gives V, J and clone size, and the DNA gave D and trimming. The data hold fewer than 400,000 clones, with around 83% observed a single time. This TCR was recovered from a man in his thirties or forties with active or convalescent COVID-19. Source material: peripheral blood.

The CDR3 coding sequence is TGCAGCGTTACGACTAACAATGAGCAGTTCTTC. This translates into CSVTTNNEQFF. The V call is TRBV29-1, the J call TRBJ2-1; possible D gene TRBD2, 5 bases. This CDR3 spans 11 amino acids. The germline V gene has CDR1 SQVTM and CDR2 ANQGSEA. The ends were cut back, 5 bases at V and 5 bases at J, with 7 bases in the middle.